Presented here are 19 T cell receptor beta chains from one specimen sequenced in a study of cytomegalovirus exposure and HLA in healthy donors. Amplification used 60 Vbeta primers and 13 Jbeta primers. Assay used: immunoSEQ multiplex PCR; TCRdb lists only in-frame clones, some missing. In total, the table holds under 100,000 clones. Sequenced material: PBMCs. These receptors were taken from a woman aged 25 to 39 in good health and CMV-seronegative.

The J gene is TRBJ2-7, the V gene TRBV14; D is uncertain. Germline CDR1 is SGHDN and CDR2 is FVKESK. V was pared by 4 bases and J by 3 bases, with 10 bases between. The CDR3 length is 13 residues. The CDR3 DNA reads TGTGCCAGCAGCCCCGGTCTTGACTACGAGCAGTACTTC. It yields the protein CASSPGLDYEQYF.

V usage is TRBV5-6 and J usage is TRBJ1-4; a possible D gene is TRBD1 (6 bases). Per the germline V gene, CDR1 is SGHDT and CDR2 is YYEEEE. The CDR3 has 15 amino acids. V dropped 0 bases and J dropped 5 bases, with 11 bases sitting between them. The CDR3, as DNA: TGTGCCAGCAGCTTGGAGGGGACATTAAATGAAAAACTGTTTTTT. Translated: CASSLEGTLNEKLFF.

The rearrangement joins TRBV7-8 to TRBJ2-7; D is uncertain. Trimming cost V 1 base and J 8 bases, with 12 bases left between them. Germline loops: CDR1 SGHVS, CDR2 FQNEAQ. This CDR3 is 13 amino acids long. Written as DNA, the CDR3 is TGTGCCAGCAGCTTAGTTCTGGCATCCAAGCAGTACTTC. Amino acids: CASSLVLASKQYF.

CDR3 residues: CASSLDRGTDTQYF. CDR3 nucleotides: TGTGCCAGCAGCTTGGATCGAGGCACAGATACGCAGTATTTT. The V gene is TRBV5-4, the J gene TRBJ2-3; D uncertain. The V and J ends lost 0 bases and 1 base respectively, with 6 bases between them. The CDR3 contains 14 residues. Germline V gives CDR1 SGHNT, CDR2 YYREEE (reference sequence).

The chain is built from TRBV27 and TRBJ2-3; the match to TRBD2 covers 8 bases. The CDR3 contains 15 residues. Germline V gene sequence: CDR1 MNHEY, CDR2 SMNVEV (reference sequence). V lost 5 bases and J lost 0; bases outside the gene matches: 4. CDR3 bases: TGTGCCAGCAGTAGGCGGGGGGCCAGCACAGATACGCAGTATTTT. This gives the protein CASSRRGASTDTQYF.

V usage is TRBV27 and J usage is TRBJ2-2; 11 bases align to TRBD2. CDR3 length: 22 residues. CDR1 MNHEY and CDR2 SMNVEV come from the germline V gene (reference sequence). The V segment lost 7 bases and the J segment 3 bases; nucleotides outside the gene matches: 25. The CDR3 region is CASTPSIPGITSGSMDTGELFF. DNA of the CDR3: TGTGCCAGCACCCCCTCGATACCGGGGATAACTAGCGGGAGTATGGACACCGGGGAGCTGTTTTTT.

V and J are TRBV12-5 and TRBJ2-1, with TRBD2 as a possible D gene (6 bases). Trimming pared 5 bases from V and 9 bases from J, leaving 14 bases between. This CDR3 spans 13 amino acids. Germline assignment: CDR1 LGHNT and CDR2 FRNRAP. The CDR3 loop is CASGLRGGTEQFF. CDR3 nucleotides: TGTGCTAGTGGTCTAAGAGGAGGGACTGAGCAGTTCTTC.

This sequence joins TRBV29-1 and TRBJ2-2, with D tentatively TRBD1 (6 bases). From germline, CDR1 is SQVTM and CDR2 ANQGSEA. Trimming removed 3 bases from V and 1 base from J, with 9 bases in between. This CDR3 has 14 amino acids. CDR3 sequence (DNA): TGCAGCGTTGAGGGCAGGGGGAACACCGGGGAGCTGTTTTTT. This translates into CSVEGRGNTGELFF.

To note about this clone: A junction end diverges from the germline sequence, so it may reflect a read error. This chain connects TRBV7-7 to TRBJ2-1; tentative D call: TRBD1 (8 bases). The CDR3 is 15 amino acids. Germline CDR1 reads SSHAT; CDR2 reads FNYEAQ (reference sequence). CDR3 in amino acids: CASSHGQGGYNEQFF. The CDR3 nucleotides read TGTGCTAGCAGCCACGGACAGGGAGGGTACAATGAGCAGTTCTTC.

V is TRBV9 and J is TRBJ2-3; 9 positions agree with TRBD2. V was pared by 1 base and J by 4 bases, with 7 bases of the junction left unmatched. CDR3 size: 16 residues. Germline V lookup: CDR1 SGDLS, CDR2 YYNGEE. The CDR3 bases are TGTGCCAGCAGCGTAAGGCTAGCGGGAATCGCAGATACGCAGTATTTT. Protein: CASSVRLAGIADTQYF.

The genes are TRBV15 and TRBJ2-5; weak D call: TRBD1 (6 bases). The CDR3 is 13 amino acids. Germline loops: CDR1 LNHNV, CDR2 YYDKDF (reference sequence). V lost 8 bases, J lost 2 bases, and 12 bases lay in between. DNA for the CDR3: TGTGCCACCGAAGAGGGGGTTCAAGAGACCCAGTACTTC. This translates into CATEEGVQETQYF.

The chain joins TRBV9 to TRBJ2-5; maybe TRBD1 (6 bases). Trimming removed 3 bases at V and 0 bases at J, with 18 bases between. This CDR3 region has 17 residues. Germline V gene sequence: CDR1 SGDLS, CDR2 YYNGEE. CDR3 nucleotide sequence: TGTGCCAGCAGCGCACATACAGGGACCTACTACCAAGAGACCCAGTACTTC. It specifies CASSAHTGTYYQETQYF.

This chain links TRBV6-5 with TRBJ1-1; 8 nucleotides align to TRBD1. Per the germline V gene, CDR1 is MNHEY and CDR2 is SVGAGI. The CDR3 extends over 14 amino acids. J lost 5 bases, V lost 6 bases, and 8 bases had no gene match. The CDR3 bases are TGTGCCAGCAGCCTAGCGGACAGGGCTACTGAAGCTTTCTTT. The encoded protein is CASSLADRATEAFF.

V gene TRBV28 combines with J gene TRBJ2-7; 13 bases map to TRBD2. This CDR3 is built from 14 residues. Trimming at V came to 7 bases and at J to 4 bases, leaving 4 bases not matched to a gene. Germline loops: CDR1 MDHEN, CDR2 SYDVKM. CDR3 residues: CASNTSGREYEQYF. The CDR3 region has the DNA TGTGCCAGCAACACTAGCGGGAGGGAATACGAGCAGTACTTC. Looking up the rest from reference TRBV28 and TRBJ2-7 gives the full variable domain: DVKVTQSSRYLVKRTGEKVFLECVQDMDHENMFWYRQDPGLGLRLIYFSYDVKMKEKGDIPEGYSVSREKKERFSLILESASTNQTSMYLCASNTSGREYEQYFGPGTRLTVT.

This chain connects TRBV7-9 to TRBJ1-5; D call uncertain. The CDR3 is 15 residues long. CDR1 and CDR2 from the germline V gene are SEHNR and FQNEAQ (reference sequence). Trimming left V 1 base short and J 3 bases short, with 10 bases between. The chain's CDR3 is CASSLGQAINQPQHF. The CDR3, as DNA: TGTGCCAGCAGCTTAGGGCAGGCGATCAATCAGCCCCAGCATTTT.

The V call is TRBV7-8, the J call TRBJ1-1; the D is unclear. V lost 1 base to trimming and J lost 4 bases, with 13 bases between them. Germline assignment: CDR1 SGHVS and CDR2 FQNEAQ. The CDR3 runs 15 residues. The CDR3 DNA reads as TGTGCCAGCAGCTTAGAAGGAGTCTCGGGCACTGAAGCTTTCTTT. It codes for CASSLEGVSGTEAFF.

The V and J genes are TRBV7-9 and TRBJ1-4, with 7 bases lining up with TRBD1. Germline trimming cut 4 bases from V and 4 bases from J; bases unmatched to any gene: 6. The germline gives CDR1 SEHNR, CDR2 FQNEAQ (reference sequence). CDR3 length: 15 residues. The CDR3, as DNA: TGTGCCAGCAGCTCCGGGACAGAGGTTAATGAAAAACTGTTTTTT. This codes for CASSSGTEVNEKLFF.

The chain links TRBV5-1 to TRBJ2-1, with D tentatively TRBD2 (6 bases). Germline loops: CDR1 SGHRS, CDR2 YFSETQ. The CDR3 sequence is 13 residues long. Trimming stripped 0 bases from V and 13 bases from J, with 14 bases between. The CDR3: CASSLGSGRSQFF. The CDR3 coding sequence is TGCGCCAGCAGCTTGGGAAGCGGGCGTTCCCAGTTCTTC.

The chain has TRBV9 and TRBJ2-1; TRBD2 matches 8 bases. Germline CDR1 is SGDLS and CDR2 is YYNGEE. CDR3 length: 16 amino acids. V trimming: 3 bases; J trimming: 6 bases; junction bases outside the gene matches: 11. CDR3 region: CASSARSGRSPNEQFF. Written as DNA, the CDR3 is TGTGCCAGCAGCGCTCGAAGCGGGAGAAGCCCCAATGAGCAGTTCTTC.